These T cell receptor beta chains were read from a single sample in a study of cytotoxic CD8 clonotypes in ibrutinib-treated CLL. The repertoire was sequenced with immunoSEQ multiplex PCR; TCRdb's copy has only in-frame clones and lacks some. The sample shows about 180,000 clones, roughly 80% of them seen only once. Source: PBMCs, taken after 24 months of ibrutinib treatment. These receptors were taken from a human donor with chronic lymphocytic leukemia. Each CDR3 is given with its conserved first and last residue. D genes are given only for firm matches. Clone size is stated in some rows and not others, as once, few, many or a class when expanded.

cdr3_aa: CASSPLLAGDAYEQYF; cdr3_nt: TGTGCCAGCAGCCCGCTTCTAGCGGGAGATGCCTACGAGCAGTACTTC; d_call: TRBD2; v_call: TRBV2; clone_size: .; j_call: TRBJ2-7
cdr3_aa: CASSPPGAGSLLNTEAFF; cdr3_nt: TGTGCCAGCTCACCACCGGGGGCAGGAAGCCTCTTGAACACTGAAGCTTTCTTT; d_call: .; v_call: TRBV18; clone_size: .; j_call: TRBJ1-1
cdr3_aa: CASSQDLGSTTDTQYF; cdr3_nt: TGTGCCAGCAGCCAAGATCTGGGGAGTACAACAGATACGCAGTATTTT; d_call: .; v_call: TRBV14; clone_size: .; j_call: TRBJ2-3
cdr3_aa: CASSSGLAGSSSYNEQFF; cdr3_nt: TGTGCCAGCAGCTCGGGACTAGCGGGATCCTCCTCCTACAATGAGCAGTTCTTC; d_call: TRBD2; v_call: TRBV9; clone_size: .; j_call: TRBJ2-1
cdr3_aa: CAWSLAGTENTEAFF; cdr3_nt: TGTGCCTGGAGTCTCGCCGGGACCGAGAACACTGAAGCTTTCTTT; d_call: .; v_call: TRBV30; clone_size: .; j_call: TRBJ1-1
cdr3_aa: CASSFMNTEAFF; cdr3_nt: TGTGCCAGCAGCTTTATGAACACTGAAGCTTTCTTT; d_call: .; v_call: TRBV7-2; clone_size: .; j_call: TRBJ1-1
cdr3_aa: CASTRDRVIRNEQFF; cdr3_nt: TGTGCCAGTACCCGGGACAGGGTAATTCGAAATGAGCAGTTCTTC; d_call: TRBD1; v_call: TRBV19; clone_size: .; j_call: TRBJ2-1
cdr3_aa: CASSHAEISYNEQFF; cdr3_nt: TGCGCCAGCAGCCACGCGGAAATTTCCTACAATGAGCAGTTCTTC; d_call: .; v_call: TRBV4-3; clone_size: .; j_call: TRBJ2-1
cdr3_aa: CAWSAQGAGYTF; cdr3_nt: TGTGCCTGGAGTGCGCAGGGAGCTGGCTACACCTTC; d_call: .; v_call: TRBV30; clone_size: .; j_call: TRBJ1-2
cdr3_aa: CASSLQGGQETQYF; cdr3_nt: TGCGCCAGCAGCTTACAGGGGGGACAAGAGACCCAGTACTTC; d_call: TRBD1; v_call: TRBV5-1; clone_size: .; j_call: TRBJ2-5
cdr3_aa: CASSQVAGGPETQYF; cdr3_nt: TGCGCCAGCAGCCAGGTAGCGGGGGGGCCGGAGACCCAGTACTTC; d_call: TRBD2; v_call: TRBV4-1; clone_size: .; j_call: TRBJ2-5
cdr3_aa: CASSLRGAEGYTF; cdr3_nt: TGTGCCAGCAGCTTACGGGGGGCGGAAGGCTACACCTTC; d_call: .; v_call: TRBV7-2; clone_size: .; j_call: TRBJ1-2
cdr3_aa: CASSLKGTETQYF; cdr3_nt: TGTGCCAGCAGCTTGAAGGGTACCGAGACCCAGTACTTC; d_call: .; v_call: TRBV5-4; clone_size: .; j_call: TRBJ2-5
cdr3_aa: CASSQVRDEQYF; cdr3_nt: TGTGCCAGCAGTCAGGTTCGGGACGAGCAGTACTTC; d_call: .; v_call: TRBV7-2; clone_size: .; j_call: TRBJ2-7
cdr3_aa: CASTGTPPSVLFF; cdr3_nt: TGTGCCAGTACCGGGACACCCCCCTCGGTCCTGTTTTTT; d_call: .; v_call: TRBV10-3; clone_size: once; j_call: TRBJ1-4
cdr3_aa: CASSERWEGLYEQYF; cdr3_nt: TGTGCCAGCAGTGAACGGTGGGAGGGCCTGTACGAGCAGTACTTC; d_call: TRBD2; v_call: TRBV2; clone_size: .; j_call: TRBJ2-7